What follows are 32 T cell receptor beta chains derived from one specimen sequenced in a study of identical twins. TCRdb redid the calling of the 5' RACE reads with MiXCR, one entry per CDR3 protein. The profile shows about 920,000 distinct CDR3 sequences, 9% to 15% of them singletons. These data also featured in a second study, about yellow fever vaccine responses in identical twins.

Material: PBMCs. The origin of the receptors is a woman aged 18-35 years in good health.

Only a few counts were recorded for this clonotype. V gene TRBV27 combines with J gene TRBJ2-1; D unresolved. In germline, CDR1 is MNHEY, CDR2 SMNVEV (reference sequence). The CDR3 runs to 14 residues. The germline V and J ends were trimmed by 0 bases and 8 bases, with 11 bases remaining between them. CDR3 in amino acids: CASSLSLAGHEQFF. The CDR3 bases are TGTGCCAGCAGTTTATCGCTCGCAGGACATGAGCAGTTCTTC.

The chain has TRBV7-6 and TRBJ1-4; D uncertain. V was cut by 1 base and J by 12 bases, with 18 bases left in between. The CDR3 is 15 amino acids. Germline CDR1 reads SGHVS; CDR2 reads FNYEAQ. The CDR3 region is CASSLVSSPAGELFF. DNA for the CDR3: TGTGCCAGCAGCTTAGTTTCATCGCCTGCCGGCGAACTGTTTTTT. The full variable domain, in which reference TRBV7-6 and TRBJ1-4 provide the parts outside the CDR3, is GAGVSQSPRYKVTKRGQDVALRCDPISGHVSLYWYRQALGQGPEFLTYFNYEAQQDKSGLPNDRFSAERPEGSISTLTIQRTEQRDSAMYRCASSLVSSPAGELFFGSGTQLSVL.

This clonotype occurred many times. The CDR3 loop reads CSVEEGVVRNEQFF. In nucleotides, the CDR3 is TGCAGCGTTGAAGAAGGGGTCGTTCGGAATGAGCAGTTCTTC. The V and J genes are TRBV29-1 and TRBJ2-1; D may be TRBD1 (5 bases). Germline CDR1 reads SQVTM; CDR2 reads ANQGSEA. The CDR3 covers 14 residues. V lost 0 bases, J lost 7 bases, and 13 bases lay in between.

This clonotype was counted between two and nine times. The rearrangement links TRBV11-1 to TRBJ2-7, with 8 bases aligning to TRBD1. This CDR3 region has 14 residues. CDR1 SGHAT and CDR2 FQDESV come from the germline V gene (reference sequence). With V trimmed by 6 bases and J by 7 bases, 11 bases remained unmatched. The CDR3 nucleotides are TGTGCCAGCAGATCCGGGACAGGCTCGTGGGAGCAGTACTTC. Protein: CASRSGTGSWEQYF.

This chain joins TRBV20-1 and TRBJ2-5, with unresolved D. CDR1 and CDR2 from the germline V gene are DFQATT and SNEGSKA (reference sequence). There are 15 residues in the CDR3. Trimming removed 5 bases from V and 0 bases from J, with 16 bases in between. CDR3 nucleotides: TGCAGTGCTTTATCCGGGCCTCAGTACCAAGAGACCCAGTACTTC. As protein: CSALSGPQYQETQYF.

In this sample, this clonotype turned up a few times. The J gene is TRBJ1-1, the V gene TRBV29-1, with D possibly matching TRBD1 (5 bases). CDR1 SQVTM and CDR2 ANQGSEA come from the germline V gene. The CDR3 sequence is 12 residues long. The CDR3 loop reads CLIQGSDTEAFF. CDR3 nucleotide sequence: TGCCTAATTCAGGGAAGCGACACTGAAGCTTTCTTT.

There are many counts of this clonotype. The chain couples TRBV14 to TRBJ2-7; 10 bases are a match to TRBD2. This CDR3 region has 15 residues. V trimming: 4 bases; J trimming: 2 bases; junction bases outside the gene matches: 5. Germline lookup yields CDR1 SGHDN and CDR2 FVKESK. CDR3 sequence reads: CASSPRTSGTYEQYF. The CDR3 coding sequence is TGTGCCAGCAGCCCCCGGACTAGCGGAACCTACGAGCAGTACTTC.

The rearrangement uses TRBV7-6 and TRBJ2-6, with D possibly being TRBD1 (5 bases). With 4 bases removed from V and 2 bases from J, the gap between germline ends came to 12 bases. The germline CDR1 and CDR2 sequences are SGHVS and FNYEAQ. The CDR3 totals 16 residues. The CDR3 DNA follows: TGTGCCAGCAGCTCTACAGGTTATCCTGGGGCCAACGTCCTGACTTTC. Translating gives CASSSTGYPGANVLTF. The whole variable domain, remainder taken from reference TRBV7-6 and TRBJ2-6, is GAGVSQSPRYKVTKRGQDVALRCDPISGHVSLYWYRQALGQGPEFLTYFNYEAQQDKSGLPNDRFSAERPEGSISTLTIQRTEQRDSAMYRCASSSTGYPGANVLTFGAGSRLTVL.

This clonotype came up a few times. The CDR3 here is CASRPSGVSTGELFF. In DNA form, the CDR3 reads TGTGCCAGCAGACCCTCAGGGGTATCAACCGGGGAGCTGTTTTTT. This chain uses TRBV3-1 with TRBJ2-2; D is perhaps TRBD1 (6 bases). The germline gives CDR1 LGHDT, CDR2 YNNKEL (reference sequence). The CDR3 contains 15 residues. V dropped 6 bases and J dropped 5 bases, with 16 bases sitting between them.

V gene TRBV20-1 combines with J gene TRBJ2-3, with 12 nucleotides matching TRBD2. This CDR3 region has 17 residues. Germline lookup yields CDR1 DFQATT and CDR2 SNEGSKA (reference sequence). After removal of 0 bases from V and 2 bases from J, the junction contained 6 bases not matched to a gene. The CDR3 DNA reads as TGCAGTGCTAGAGACCCTAGCGGGAGGGCCCACACAGATACGCAGTATTTT. Translating gives CSARDPSGRAHTDTQYF.

The V gene is TRBV25-1, the J gene TRBJ2-3; 8 bases are shared with TRBD2. In germline, CDR1 is MGHDK, CDR2 SYGVNS. This CDR3 spans 18 amino acids. J was trimmed by 5 bases and V by 1 base; bases with no gene match: 14. The CDR3 protein is CASSELGGSGAGGDTQYF. The DNA of the CDR3 is TGTGCCAGCAGTGAATTAGGGGGTAGCGGGGCCGGTGGAGATACGCAGTATTTT.

This chain uses TRBV9 with TRBJ1-1; 8 bases fit TRBD1. CDR3 length equals 15 residues. With V trimmed by 0 bases and J by 7 bases, 8 bases remained unmatched. In germline, CDR1 is SGDLS, CDR2 YYNGEE. CDR3 loop: CASSVVLGQGIEAFF. In DNA, the CDR3 is TGTGCCAGCAGCGTAGTGCTTGGACAGGGCATTGAAGCTTTCTTT.

This clonotype turned up a few times. The J gene is TRBJ2-7, the V gene TRBV12-3 or TRBV12-4, with D tentatively TRBD1 or TRBD2 (7 bases each). V dropped 7 bases and J dropped 0 bases, with 16 bases sitting between them. The CDR3 totals 15 residues. The CDR3 region is CASIQGGDSSYEQYV. The CDR3, as DNA: TGTGCCAGCATCCAGGGGGGGGACTCCTCCTACGAGCAGTACGTC.

J is TRBJ2-3 and V is TRBV12-3 or TRBV12-4; 9 bases match TRBD2. This CDR3 is 14 amino acids long. The J segment lost 14 bases and the V segment lost 5 bases, leaving 14 bases of the junction unmatched. CDR3 loop: CASSPTPGLAPGYF. CDR3 bases: TGTGCCAGCAGTCCCACCCCGGGACTAGCCCCGGGGTATTTT.

This clonotype has a handful of counts. The chain is built from TRBV12-5 and TRBJ2-1; D gene ambiguous. Trimming left V 1 base short and J 7 bases short, with 5 bases between. CDR1 is LGHNT and CDR2 is FRNRAP in the germline V gene. The CDR3 length is 12 residues. The CDR3 sequence: CASGLAWNEQFF. The CDR3 DNA reads as TGTGCTAGTGGTTTGGCCTGGAATGAGCAGTTCTTC. Complete variable domain (other parts from reference TRBV12-5 and TRBJ2-1): DARVTQTPRHKVTEMGQEVTMRCQPILGHNTVFWYRQTMMQGLELLAYFRNRAPLDDSGMPKDRFSAEMPDATLATLKIQPSEPRDSAVYFCASGLAWNEQFFGPGTRLTVL.

The chain carries TRBV13 and TRBJ2-5; 10 bases are a match to TRBD2. From germline, CDR1 is PRHDT and CDR2 FYEKMQ (reference sequence). The CDR3 is made up of 15 amino acids. The J segment lost 4 bases and the V segment lost 5 bases, leaving 7 bases of the junction unmatched. As DNA, the CDR3 is TGTGCCAGCAGCACCCTAGCGGGAGCGGTAGAGACCCAGTACTTC. Translation: CASSTLAGAVETQYF.

The chain uses TRBV6-2 or TRBV6-3 and TRBJ1-1; 8 bases match TRBD1. CDR1 and CDR2 (germline): MNHEY, SVGEGT. CDR3 size: 14 residues. The junction had 4 bases not matched to a gene; V was cut back by 6 bases and J by 1 base. Here the CDR3 reads CASRDRAENTEAFF. As DNA, the CDR3 is TGTGCCAGCAGGGACAGGGCAGAGAACACTGAAGCTTTCTTT.

At least ten counts were recorded for this clonotype. The CDR3 is CASSPGTSGSRGTDTQYF. Written as DNA, the CDR3 is TGTGCCAGCAGCCCAGGGACTAGCGGAAGTCGGGGCACAGATACGCAGTATTTT. The chain links TRBV4-2 to TRBJ2-3; 11 nucleotides line up with TRBD2. The ends lost 4 bases at V and 1 base at J; junction bases unmatched: 10. CDR1 is LGHNA, CDR2 YNFKEQ, per germline. This CDR3 spans 18 amino acids.

The chain is built from TRBV10-2 and TRBJ2-5; D is uncertain. The V and J ends lost 4 bases and 1 base respectively, with 7 bases between them. CDR1 and CDR2 (germline): WSHSY, SAAADI. The CDR3 contains 13 residues. This chain's CDR3 is CASSGSFQETQYF. CDR3 DNA sequence: TGCGCCAGCAGTGGGTCTTTCCAAGAGACCCAGTACTTC.

This clonotype was found many times. The chain employs TRBV3-1 and TRBJ1-1; TRBD1 might be the D (5 bases). The CDR3 consists of 11 residues. Germline V gives CDR1 LGHDT, CDR2 YNNKEL (reference sequence). Trimming cost V 3 bases and J 8 bases, with 7 bases left between them. The CDR3 spells CASSQGQEAFF. The CDR3 bases are TGTGCCAGCAGCCAGGGGCAAGAAGCTTTCTTT.

This clonotype has a handful of counts. The chain employs TRBV2 and TRBJ1-1; tentatively, D is TRBD1 (6 bases). Germline values: CDR1 SNHLY, CDR2 FYNNEI. Trimming stripped 3 bases from V and 13 bases from J, with 21 bases between. This CDR3 is built from 14 residues. The CDR3 bases are TGTGCCAGCAGTGAGGGTCTGGGACACACGAAAGGTTTCTTT. Translation gives CASSEGLGHTKGFF.

This chain joins TRBV15 and TRBJ2-2, with TRBD1 identical over 7 bases. The CDR3 extends over 15 amino acids. Germline CDR1 reads LNHNV; CDR2 reads YYDKDF (reference sequence). V shed 0 bases, J shed 7 bases, and the junction held 5 bases outside the gene matches. CDR3 coding DNA: TGTGCCACCAGCAGAGATCCCAGGGGGAACGGGGAGCTGTTTTTT. Its translation: CATSRDPRGNGELFF.

J is TRBJ2-7 and V is TRBV20-1, with 9 bases aligning to TRBD1. CDR3 length: 14 residues. V trimming: 2 bases; J trimming: 6 bases; junction bases outside the gene matches: 8. Looked up from germline, CDR1 is DFQATT and CDR2 is SNEGSKA (reference sequence). The CDR3 reads CSARRDRDLGEQYF. As DNA, the CDR3 is TGCAGTGCTAGACGGGACAGGGACCTAGGCGAGCAGTACTTC.

On this clonotype: This may arise from a read error, as a much more abundant clone is one base away. CDR3 DNA: TGTGCCAGCCCACCTAGAGGTGGGAGCTCCTACAATGAGCAGTTCTTC. Its protein is CASPPRGGSSYNEQFF. V gene TRBV18 combines with J gene TRBJ2-1, with D possibly being TRBD2 (5 bases). The germline gives CDR1 KGHSH, CDR2 LQKENI. This CDR3 is built from 16 residues.

V usage is TRBV18 and J usage is TRBJ2-5; 13 nucleotides align to TRBD2. The CDR3 has 16 residues. CDR1 is KGHSH and CDR2 is LQKENI in the germline V gene. Trimming took 3 bases from V and 4 from J; bases not matched to a gene: 5. In nucleotides, the CDR3 is TGTGCCAGCTCACCGGGACTAGCGGGACACGGAGAGACCCAGTACTTC. Amino acid sequence: CASSPGLAGHGETQYF.

This clonotype was detected a few times. The chain employs TRBV27 and TRBJ2-1; TRBD2 matches 8 bases. Germline lookup yields CDR1 MNHEY and CDR2 SMNVEV (reference sequence). V lost 5 bases and J lost 7; bases outside the gene matches: 13. This CDR3 spans 16 amino acids. The CDR3 DNA follows: TGTGCCAGCAGTCCGGGAGCGGGAGCGTCTGGGAATGAGCAGTTCTTC. Its translation is CASSPGAGASGNEQFF.

This chain links TRBV6-1 with TRBJ2-6; D unclear. Looked up from germline, CDR1 is MNHNS and CDR2 is SASEGT. The CDR3 totals 17 residues. Between the trimmed V and J ends, which lost 6 bases and 0 bases, there was a span of 15 bases. The CDR3 here is CASRSRGTSSGANVLTF. As DNA, the CDR3 is TGTGCCAGCAGGTCGAGAGGCACATCCTCTGGGGCCAACGTCCTGACTTTC.

This clonotype was recorded at least ten times. This chain connects TRBV7-6 to TRBJ1-4, with TRBD1 identical over 7 bases. With 0 bases clipped from V and 4 bases from J, the junction kept 2 bases outside the gene matches. The germline CDR1 and CDR2 sequences are SGHVS and FNYEAQ. The CDR3 runs 15 residues. CDR3 in DNA: TGTGCCAGCAGCTTAGCGACAGGGTATAATGAAAAACTGTTTTTT. It yields the protein CASSLATGYNEKLFF.

This clonotype has a handful of counts. This chain connects TRBV20-1 to TRBJ1-2; D remains unclear. This CDR3 is 13 amino acids long. V gave up 0 bases and J gave up 1 base, with 6 bases separating them. Germline V CDR1 and CDR2: DFQATT, SNEGSKA (reference sequence). The CDR3 nucleotides read TGCAGTGCTAGAGAGTACAGTAACTATGGCTACACCTTC. Translated: CSAREYSNYGYTF.

This clonotype was observed a handful of times. The chain couples TRBV10-3 to TRBJ2-2; D uncertain. In germline, CDR1 is ENHRY, CDR2 SYGVKD. The CDR3 has 17 residues. V lost 3 bases and J 2 bases, leaving 16 bases between the germline ends. The CDR3 nucleotides read TGTGCCATCAGTGACCCTAGTACGAGACTTAACACCGGGGAGCTGTTTTTT. Translating it yields CAISDPSTRLNTGELFF.

The chain uses TRBV6-1 and TRBJ1-6; D perhaps matches TRBD1 (6 bases). The germline CDR1 and CDR2 sequences are MNHNS and SASEGT. Trimming shortened V by 6 bases and J by 6 bases, and 15 bases separated the two germline ends. The CDR3 runs to 15 residues. The CDR3 region has the DNA TGTGCCAGCAGCGGGTCGGGGGGCAGTAATTCACCCCTCCACTTT. Protein product: CASSGSGGSNSPLHF.

The CDR3 reads CASSLDTGGTEAFF. The DNA of the CDR3 is TGCGCCAGCAGCTTGGACACCGGGGGCACTGAAGCTTTCTTT. The chain couples TRBV5-1 to TRBJ1-1; a possible D gene is TRBD1 (5 bases). Germline assignment: CDR1 SGHRS and CDR2 YFSETQ. The CDR3 has 14 amino acids. The V end was cut by 0 bases, the J end by 4 bases, with 10 bases between.